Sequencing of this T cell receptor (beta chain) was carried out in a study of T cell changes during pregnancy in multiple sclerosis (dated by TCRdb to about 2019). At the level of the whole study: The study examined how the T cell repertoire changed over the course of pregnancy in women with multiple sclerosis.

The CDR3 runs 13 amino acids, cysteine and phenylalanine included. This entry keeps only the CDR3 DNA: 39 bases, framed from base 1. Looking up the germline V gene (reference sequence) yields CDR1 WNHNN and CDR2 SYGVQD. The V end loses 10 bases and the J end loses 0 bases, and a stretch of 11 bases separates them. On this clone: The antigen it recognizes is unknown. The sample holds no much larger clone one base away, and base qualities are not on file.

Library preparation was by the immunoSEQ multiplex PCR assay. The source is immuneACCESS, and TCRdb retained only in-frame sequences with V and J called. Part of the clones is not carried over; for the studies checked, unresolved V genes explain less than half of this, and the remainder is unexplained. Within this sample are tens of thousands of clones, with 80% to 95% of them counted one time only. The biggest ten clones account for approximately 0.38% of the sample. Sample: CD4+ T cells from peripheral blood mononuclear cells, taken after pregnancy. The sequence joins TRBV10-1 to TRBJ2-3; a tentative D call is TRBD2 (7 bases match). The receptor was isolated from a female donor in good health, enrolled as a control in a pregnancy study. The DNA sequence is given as TGCGCCACCCGGGGGGCCAGCACAGATACGCAGTATTTT. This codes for CATRGASTDTQYF.